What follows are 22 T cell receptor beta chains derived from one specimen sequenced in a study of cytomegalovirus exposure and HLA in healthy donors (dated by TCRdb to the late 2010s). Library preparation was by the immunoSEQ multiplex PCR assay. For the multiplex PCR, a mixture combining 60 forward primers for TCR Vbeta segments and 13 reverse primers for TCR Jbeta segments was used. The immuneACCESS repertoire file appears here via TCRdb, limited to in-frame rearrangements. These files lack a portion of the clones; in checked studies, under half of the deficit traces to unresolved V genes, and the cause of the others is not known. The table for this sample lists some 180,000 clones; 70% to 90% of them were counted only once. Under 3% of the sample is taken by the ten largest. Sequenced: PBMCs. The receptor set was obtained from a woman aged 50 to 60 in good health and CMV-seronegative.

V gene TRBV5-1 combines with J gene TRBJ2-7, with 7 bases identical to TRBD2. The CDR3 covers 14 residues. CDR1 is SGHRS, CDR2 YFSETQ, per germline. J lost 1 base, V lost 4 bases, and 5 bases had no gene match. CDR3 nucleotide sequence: TGCGCCAGCAGCCTGACTAGCCCGTCCTACGAGCAGTACTTC. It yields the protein CASSLTSPSYEQYF.

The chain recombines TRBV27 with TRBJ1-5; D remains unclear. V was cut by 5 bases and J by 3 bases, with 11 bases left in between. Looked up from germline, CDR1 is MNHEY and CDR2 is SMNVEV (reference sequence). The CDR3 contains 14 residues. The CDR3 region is CASSGSLNNQPQHF. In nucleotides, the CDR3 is TGTGCCAGCAGTGGCAGTCTCAACAATCAGCCCCAGCATTTT.

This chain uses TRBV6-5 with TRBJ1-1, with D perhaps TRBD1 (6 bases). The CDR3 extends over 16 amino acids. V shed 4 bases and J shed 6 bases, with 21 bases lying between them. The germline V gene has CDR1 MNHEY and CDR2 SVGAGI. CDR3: CASSSHRTAIIPEAFF. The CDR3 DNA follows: TGTGCCAGCAGTTCTCACAGGACAGCGATTATCCCTGAAGCTTTCTTT.

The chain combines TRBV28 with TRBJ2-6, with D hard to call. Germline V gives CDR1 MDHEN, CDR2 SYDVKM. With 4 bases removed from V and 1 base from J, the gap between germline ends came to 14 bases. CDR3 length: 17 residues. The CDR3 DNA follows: TGTGCCAGCAGTTCTCCCCTTACGGTTTCTGGGGCCAACGTCCTGACTTTC. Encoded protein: CASSSPLTVSGANVLTF.

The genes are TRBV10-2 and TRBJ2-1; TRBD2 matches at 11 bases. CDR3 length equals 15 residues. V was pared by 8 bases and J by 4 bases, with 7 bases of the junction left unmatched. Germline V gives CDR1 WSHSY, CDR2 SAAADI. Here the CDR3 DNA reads TGCGCCAGCGCATTAGCGGGAGGGTATTACAATGAGCAGTTCTTC. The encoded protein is CASALAGGYYNEQFF.

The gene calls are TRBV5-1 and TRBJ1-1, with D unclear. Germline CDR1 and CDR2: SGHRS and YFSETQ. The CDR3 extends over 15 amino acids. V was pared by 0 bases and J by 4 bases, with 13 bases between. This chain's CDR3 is CASSLASFGSTEAFF. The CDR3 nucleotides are TGCGCCAGCAGCTTGGCCTCGTTCGGGTCCACTGAAGCTTTCTTT.

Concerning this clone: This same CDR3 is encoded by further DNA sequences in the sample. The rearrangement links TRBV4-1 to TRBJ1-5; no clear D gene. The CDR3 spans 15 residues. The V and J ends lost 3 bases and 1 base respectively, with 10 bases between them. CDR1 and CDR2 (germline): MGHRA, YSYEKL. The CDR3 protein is CASSHDHRSNQPQHF. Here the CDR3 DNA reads TGCGCCAGCAGCCATGATCACAGAAGCAATCAGCCCCAGCATTTT.

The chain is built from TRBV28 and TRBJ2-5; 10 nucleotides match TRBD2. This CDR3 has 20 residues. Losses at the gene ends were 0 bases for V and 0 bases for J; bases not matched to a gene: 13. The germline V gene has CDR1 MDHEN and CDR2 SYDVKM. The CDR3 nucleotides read TGTGCCAGCAGTTTATGGTTTCTAGCGGGAGAAAGTCGGTACCAAGAGACCCAGTACTTC. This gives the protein CASSLWFLAGESRYQETQYF.

CDR3: CASSENAGKPQHF. The CDR3 nucleotides read TGTGCCAGCAGTGAAAACGCGGGTAAGCCCCAGCATTTT. This chain links TRBV6-4 with TRBJ1-5; no clear D gene. V was clipped by 3 bases and J by 8 bases, with 11 bases between them. Germline V gene lookup returns CDR1 MRHNA and CDR2 SNTAGT. The CDR3 spans 13 residues.

CDR3: CASSLGTGRTEAFF. CDR3 DNA: TGTGCCAGCAGCTTGGGGACAGGGAGGACTGAAGCTTTCTTT. The chain carries TRBV5-5 and TRBJ1-1; 8 bases align to TRBD1. With V trimmed by 0 bases and J by 5 bases, 3 bases remained unmatched. Germline V gives CDR1 SGHKS, CDR2 YYEKEE (reference sequence). This CDR3 is 14 amino acids long. Full variable domain (outside the CDR3, taken from reference TRBV5-5 and TRBJ1-1): DAGVTQSPTHLIKTRGQQVTLRCSPISGHKSVSWYQQVLGQGPQFIFQYYEKEERGRGNFPDRFSARQFPNYSSELNVNALLLGDSALYLCASSLGTGRTEAFFGQGTRLTVV.

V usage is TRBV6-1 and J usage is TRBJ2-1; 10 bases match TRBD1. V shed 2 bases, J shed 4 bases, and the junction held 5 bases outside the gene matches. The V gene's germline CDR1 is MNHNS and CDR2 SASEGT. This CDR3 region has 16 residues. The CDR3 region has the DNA TGTGCCAGCAGTGAAAGGGACAGGGGTTTGTACAATGAGCAGTTCTTC. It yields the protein CASSERDRGLYNEQFF.

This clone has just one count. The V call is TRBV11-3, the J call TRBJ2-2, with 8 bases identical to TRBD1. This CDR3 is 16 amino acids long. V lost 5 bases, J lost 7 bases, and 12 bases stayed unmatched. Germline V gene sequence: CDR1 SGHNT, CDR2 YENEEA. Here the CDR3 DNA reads TGTGCCAGCAGCCAGAGCCCGACAGGGGTGGTCGGGGAGCTGTTTTTT. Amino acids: CASSQSPTGVVGELFF.

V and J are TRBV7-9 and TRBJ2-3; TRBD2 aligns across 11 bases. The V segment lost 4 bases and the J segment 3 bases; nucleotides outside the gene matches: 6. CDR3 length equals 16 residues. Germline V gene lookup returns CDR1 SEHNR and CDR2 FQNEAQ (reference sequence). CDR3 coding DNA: TGTGCCAGCAGCTCTACTAGCGGGAGTCAGACAGATACGCAGTATTTT. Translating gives CASSSTSGSQTDTQYF.

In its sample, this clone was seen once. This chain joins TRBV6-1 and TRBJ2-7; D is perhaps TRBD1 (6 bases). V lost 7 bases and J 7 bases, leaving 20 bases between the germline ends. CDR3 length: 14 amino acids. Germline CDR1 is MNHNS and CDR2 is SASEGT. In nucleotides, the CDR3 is TGTGCCAGCACCGGCAGGGGACATAACGAAGAGCAGTACTTC. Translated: CASTGRGHNEEQYF.

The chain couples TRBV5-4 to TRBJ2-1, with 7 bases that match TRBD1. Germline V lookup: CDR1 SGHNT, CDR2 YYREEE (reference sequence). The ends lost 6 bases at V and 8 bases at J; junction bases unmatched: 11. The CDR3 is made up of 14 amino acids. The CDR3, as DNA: TGTGCCAGCACCAGGACAGGATCCCGCGATGAGCAGTTCTTC. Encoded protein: CASTRTGSRDEQFF.

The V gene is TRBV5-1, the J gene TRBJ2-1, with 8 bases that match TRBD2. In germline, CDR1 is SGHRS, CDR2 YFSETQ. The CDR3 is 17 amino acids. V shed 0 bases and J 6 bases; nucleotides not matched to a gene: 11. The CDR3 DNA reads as TGCGCCAGCAGCTTGGCCGGGGGGGCGAAGACGAGCAATGAGCAGTTCTTC. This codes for CASSLAGGAKTSNEQFF.

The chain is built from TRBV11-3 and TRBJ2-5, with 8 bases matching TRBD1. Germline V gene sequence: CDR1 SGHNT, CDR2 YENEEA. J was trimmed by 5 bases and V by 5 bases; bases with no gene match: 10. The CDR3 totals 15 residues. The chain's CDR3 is CASSRGQGGFETQYF. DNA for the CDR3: TGTGCCAGCAGCAGAGGACAGGGCGGTTTTGAGACCCAGTACTTC.

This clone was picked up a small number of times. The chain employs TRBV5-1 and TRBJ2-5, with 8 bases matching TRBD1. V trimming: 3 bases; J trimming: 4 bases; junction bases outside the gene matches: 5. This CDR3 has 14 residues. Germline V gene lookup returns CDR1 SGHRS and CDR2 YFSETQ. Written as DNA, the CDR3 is TGCGCCAGCAGCTCAGGGGGCGAGGGAGAGACCCAGTACTTC. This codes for CASSSGGEGETQYF.

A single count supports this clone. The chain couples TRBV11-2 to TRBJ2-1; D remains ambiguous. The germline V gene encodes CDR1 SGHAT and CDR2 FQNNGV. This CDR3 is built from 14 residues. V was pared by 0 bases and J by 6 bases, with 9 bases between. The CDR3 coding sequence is TGTGCCAGCAGCTTAGAGCGTGCTAGCAATGAGCAGTTCTTC. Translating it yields CASSLERASNEQFF.

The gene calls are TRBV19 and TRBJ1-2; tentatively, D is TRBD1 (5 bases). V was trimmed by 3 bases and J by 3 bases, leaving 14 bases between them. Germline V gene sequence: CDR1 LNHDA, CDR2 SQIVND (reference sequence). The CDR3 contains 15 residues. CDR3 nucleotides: TGTGCCAGTAGTATCCAGGACGCAGGGCACTATGGCTACACCTTC. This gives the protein CASSIQDAGHYGYTF.

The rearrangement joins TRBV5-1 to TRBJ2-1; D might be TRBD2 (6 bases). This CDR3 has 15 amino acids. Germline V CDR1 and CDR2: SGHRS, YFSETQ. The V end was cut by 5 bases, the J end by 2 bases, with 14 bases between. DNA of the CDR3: TGCGCCAGCAGTTCCTCGGGAGCCCCCTACAATGAGCAGTTCTTC. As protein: CASSSSGAPYNEQFF.

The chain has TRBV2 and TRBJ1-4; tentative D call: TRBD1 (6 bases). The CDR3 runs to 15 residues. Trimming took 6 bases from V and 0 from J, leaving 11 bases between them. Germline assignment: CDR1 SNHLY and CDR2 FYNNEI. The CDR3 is CASSTGSTTNEKLFF. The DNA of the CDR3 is TGTGCCAGCAGCACAGGGTCTACAACTAATGAAAAACTGTTTTTT.